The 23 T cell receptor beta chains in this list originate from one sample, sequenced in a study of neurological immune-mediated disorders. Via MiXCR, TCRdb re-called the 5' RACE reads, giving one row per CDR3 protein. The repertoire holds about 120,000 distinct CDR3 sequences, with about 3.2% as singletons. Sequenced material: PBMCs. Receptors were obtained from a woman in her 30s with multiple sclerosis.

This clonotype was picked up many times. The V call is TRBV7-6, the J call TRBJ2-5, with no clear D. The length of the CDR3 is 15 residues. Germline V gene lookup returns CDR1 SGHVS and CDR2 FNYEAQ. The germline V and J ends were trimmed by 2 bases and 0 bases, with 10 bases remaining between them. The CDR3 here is CASSLNWANQETQYF. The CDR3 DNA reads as TGTGCCAGCAGCTTAAATTGGGCTAACCAAGAGACCCAGTACTTC.

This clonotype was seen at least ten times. CDR3 protein: CATRGGGLTGNTEAFF. The CDR3 DNA reads as TGTGCCACAAGAGGGGGTGGTCTGACCGGCAACACTGAAGCTTTCTTT. The chain employs TRBV10-3 and TRBJ1-1, with D possibly matching TRBD1 (6 bases). This CDR3 spans 16 amino acids. V was pared by 10 bases and J by 2 bases, with 23 bases between. CDR1 and CDR2 (germline): ENHRY, SYGVKD.

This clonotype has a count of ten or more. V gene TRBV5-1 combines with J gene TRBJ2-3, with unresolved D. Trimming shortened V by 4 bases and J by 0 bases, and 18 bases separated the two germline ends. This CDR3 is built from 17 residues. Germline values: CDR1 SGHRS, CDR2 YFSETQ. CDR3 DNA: TGCGCCAGCAGCCACCCCGGCGAACTAACTAGCACAGATACGCAGTATTTT. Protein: CASSHPGELTSTDTQYF.

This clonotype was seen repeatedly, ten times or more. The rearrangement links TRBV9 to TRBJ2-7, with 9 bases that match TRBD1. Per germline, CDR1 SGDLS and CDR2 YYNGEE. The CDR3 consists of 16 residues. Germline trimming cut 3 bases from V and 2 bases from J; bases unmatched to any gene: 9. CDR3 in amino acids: CASSGGFGTGPYEQYF. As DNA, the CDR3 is TGTGCCAGCAGCGGGGGCTTCGGGACAGGGCCCTACGAGCAGTACTTC.

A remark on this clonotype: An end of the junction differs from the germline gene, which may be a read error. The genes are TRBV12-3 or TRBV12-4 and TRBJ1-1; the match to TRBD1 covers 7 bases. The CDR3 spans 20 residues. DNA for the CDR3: TGTGCCAGCAGTCCTTTACTTTGGGACCCGGGACAGCCGGTGAACGCTGAAGCTTTCTTT. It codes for CASSPLLWDPGQPVNAEAFF.

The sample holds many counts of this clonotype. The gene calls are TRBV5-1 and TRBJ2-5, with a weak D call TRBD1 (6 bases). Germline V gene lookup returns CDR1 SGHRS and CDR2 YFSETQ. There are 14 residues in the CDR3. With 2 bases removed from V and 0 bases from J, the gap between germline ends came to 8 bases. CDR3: CASSFTGYQETQYF. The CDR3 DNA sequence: TGCGCCAGCAGCTTCACAGGGTACCAAGAGACCCAGTACTTC.

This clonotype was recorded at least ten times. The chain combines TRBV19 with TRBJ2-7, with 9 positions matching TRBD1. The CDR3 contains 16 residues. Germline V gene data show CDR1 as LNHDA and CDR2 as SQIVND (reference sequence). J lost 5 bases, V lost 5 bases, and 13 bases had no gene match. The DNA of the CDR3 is TGTGCCAGTAGTTCGTGGACAGGGGAAGAGGCGGACGAGCAGTACTTC. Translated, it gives CASSSWTGEEADEQYF.

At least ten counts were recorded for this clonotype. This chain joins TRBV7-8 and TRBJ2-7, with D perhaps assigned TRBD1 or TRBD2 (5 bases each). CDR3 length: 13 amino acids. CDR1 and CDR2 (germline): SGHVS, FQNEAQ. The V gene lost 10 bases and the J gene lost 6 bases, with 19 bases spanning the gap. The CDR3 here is CATTPPGASEQYF. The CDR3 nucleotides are TGTGCCACCACTCCCCCCGGGGCTAGCGAGCAGTACTTC. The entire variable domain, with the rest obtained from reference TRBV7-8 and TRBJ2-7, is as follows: GAGVSQSPRYKVAKRGQDVALRCDPISGHVSLFWYQQALGQGPEFLTYFQNEAQLDKSGLPSDRFFAERPEGSVSTLKIQRTQQEDSAVYLCATTPPGASEQYFGPGTRLTVT.

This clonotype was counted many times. The chain's CDR3 is CASSLMGVLYEQYF. The CDR3 DNA follows: TGTGCCAGCAGTTTAATGGGGGTCTTATACGAGCAGTACTTC. This rearrangement joins TRBV12-3 or TRBV12-4 to TRBJ2-7, with D possibly called TRBD1 or TRBD2 (5 bases each). This CDR3 is 14 amino acids long. V lost 2 bases and J lost 4, with 12 bases in between.

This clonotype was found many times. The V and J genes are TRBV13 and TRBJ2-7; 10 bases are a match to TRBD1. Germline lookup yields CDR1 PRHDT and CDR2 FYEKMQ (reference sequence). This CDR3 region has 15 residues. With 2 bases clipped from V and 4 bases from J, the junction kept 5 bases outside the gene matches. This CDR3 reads CASSLIGTGAYEQYF. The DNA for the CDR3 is TGTGCCAGCAGCTTAATCGGGACAGGGGCGTACGAGCAGTACTTC.

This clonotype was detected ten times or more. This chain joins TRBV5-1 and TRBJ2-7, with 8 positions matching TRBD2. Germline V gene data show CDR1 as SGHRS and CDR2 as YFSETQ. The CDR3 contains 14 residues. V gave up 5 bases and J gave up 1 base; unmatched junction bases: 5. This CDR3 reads CASSPSGYSYEQYF. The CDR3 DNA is TGCGCCAGCAGTCCTAGCGGGTATTCCTACGAGCAGTACTTC.

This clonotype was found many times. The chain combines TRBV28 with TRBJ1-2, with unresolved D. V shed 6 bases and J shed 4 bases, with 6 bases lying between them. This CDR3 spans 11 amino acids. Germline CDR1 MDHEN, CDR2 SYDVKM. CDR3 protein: CASRHSYGYTF. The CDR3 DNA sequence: TGTGCCAGCAGACATAGCTATGGCTACACCTTC.

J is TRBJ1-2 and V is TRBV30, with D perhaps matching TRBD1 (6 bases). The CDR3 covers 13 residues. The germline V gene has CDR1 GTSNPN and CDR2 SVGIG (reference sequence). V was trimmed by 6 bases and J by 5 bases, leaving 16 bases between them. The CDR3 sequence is CACYSGAGYGYTF. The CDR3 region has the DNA TGTGCCTGCTACTCGGGGGCAGGATATGGCTACACCTTC.

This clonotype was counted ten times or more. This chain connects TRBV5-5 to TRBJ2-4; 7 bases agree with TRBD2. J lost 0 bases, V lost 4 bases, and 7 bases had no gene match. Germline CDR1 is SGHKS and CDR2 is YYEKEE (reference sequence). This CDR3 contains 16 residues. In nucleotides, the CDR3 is TGTGCCAGCAGCATAATAGCGGGCCAAGCCAAAAACATTCAGTACTTC. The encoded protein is CASSIIAGQAKNIQYF.

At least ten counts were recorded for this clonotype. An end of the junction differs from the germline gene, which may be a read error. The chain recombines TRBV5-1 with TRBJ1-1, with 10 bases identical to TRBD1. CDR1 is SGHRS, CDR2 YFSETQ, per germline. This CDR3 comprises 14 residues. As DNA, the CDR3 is TGTGCCAGCAGTTCCGGACAGGGGGGCACTGAAGCTTTCTTT. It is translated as CASSSGQGGTEAFF.

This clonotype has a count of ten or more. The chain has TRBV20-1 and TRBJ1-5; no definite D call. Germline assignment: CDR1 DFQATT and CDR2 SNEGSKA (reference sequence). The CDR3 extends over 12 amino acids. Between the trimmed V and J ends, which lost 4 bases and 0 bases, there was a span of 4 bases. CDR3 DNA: TGCAGTGCTAAATATAGCAATCAGCCCCAGCATTTT. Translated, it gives CSAKYSNQPQHF.

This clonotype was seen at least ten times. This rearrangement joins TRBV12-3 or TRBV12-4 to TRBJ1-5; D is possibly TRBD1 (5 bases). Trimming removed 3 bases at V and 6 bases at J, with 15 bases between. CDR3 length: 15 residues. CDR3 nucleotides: TGTGCCAGCAGTTTGGGGCAGGGCATAAGTCAGCCCCAGCATTTT. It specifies CASSLGQGISQPQHF.

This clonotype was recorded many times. The CDR3: CSALRDRGTDTQYF. The CDR3 DNA follows: TGCAGTGCTCTCCGGGACAGGGGCACAGATACGCAGTATTTT. J is TRBJ2-3 and V is TRBV20-1; 9 bases are a match to TRBD1. The length of the CDR3 is 14 residues. Germline CDR1 reads DFQATT; CDR2 reads SNEGSKA (reference sequence). With 5 bases clipped from V and 1 base from J, the junction kept 4 bases outside the gene matches.

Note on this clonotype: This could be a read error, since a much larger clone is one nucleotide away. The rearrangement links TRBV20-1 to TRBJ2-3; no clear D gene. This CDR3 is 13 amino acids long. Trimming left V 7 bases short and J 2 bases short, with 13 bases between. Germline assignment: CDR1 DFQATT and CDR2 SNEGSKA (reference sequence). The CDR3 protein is CSDGSYDTDTQYF. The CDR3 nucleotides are TGCAGTGACGGAAGTTATGACACAGATACGCAGTATTTT.

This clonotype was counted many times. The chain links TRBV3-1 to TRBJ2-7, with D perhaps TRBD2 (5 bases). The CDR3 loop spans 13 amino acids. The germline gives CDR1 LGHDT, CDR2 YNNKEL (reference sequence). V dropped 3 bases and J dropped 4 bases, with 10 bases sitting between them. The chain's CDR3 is CASSQAGTYEQYF. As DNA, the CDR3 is TGTGCCAGCAGCCAGGCGGGCACGTACGAGCAGTACTTC.

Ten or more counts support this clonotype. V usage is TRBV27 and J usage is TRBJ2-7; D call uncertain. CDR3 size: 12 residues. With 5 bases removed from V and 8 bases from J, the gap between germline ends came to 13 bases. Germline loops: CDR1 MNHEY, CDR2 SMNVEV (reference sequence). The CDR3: CASSPGYTQQYF. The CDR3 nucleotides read TGTGCCAGCAGTCCAGGTTATACGCAGCAGTACTTC.

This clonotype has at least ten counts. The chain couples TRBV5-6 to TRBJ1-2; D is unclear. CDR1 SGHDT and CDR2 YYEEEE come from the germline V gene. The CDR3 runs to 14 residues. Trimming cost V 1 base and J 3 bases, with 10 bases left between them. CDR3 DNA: TGTGCCAGCAGCTTGCTAAGGACCTACTATGGCTACACCTTC. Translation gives CASSLLRTYYGYTF.

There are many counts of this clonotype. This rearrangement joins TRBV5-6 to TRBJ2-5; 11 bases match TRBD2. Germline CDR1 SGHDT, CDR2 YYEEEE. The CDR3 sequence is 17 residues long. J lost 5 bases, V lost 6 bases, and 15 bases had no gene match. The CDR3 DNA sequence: TGTGCCAGCACCGGTGATGCTAGCGGGAGGCGTTATGAGACCCAGTACTTC. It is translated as CASTGDASGRRYETQYF.